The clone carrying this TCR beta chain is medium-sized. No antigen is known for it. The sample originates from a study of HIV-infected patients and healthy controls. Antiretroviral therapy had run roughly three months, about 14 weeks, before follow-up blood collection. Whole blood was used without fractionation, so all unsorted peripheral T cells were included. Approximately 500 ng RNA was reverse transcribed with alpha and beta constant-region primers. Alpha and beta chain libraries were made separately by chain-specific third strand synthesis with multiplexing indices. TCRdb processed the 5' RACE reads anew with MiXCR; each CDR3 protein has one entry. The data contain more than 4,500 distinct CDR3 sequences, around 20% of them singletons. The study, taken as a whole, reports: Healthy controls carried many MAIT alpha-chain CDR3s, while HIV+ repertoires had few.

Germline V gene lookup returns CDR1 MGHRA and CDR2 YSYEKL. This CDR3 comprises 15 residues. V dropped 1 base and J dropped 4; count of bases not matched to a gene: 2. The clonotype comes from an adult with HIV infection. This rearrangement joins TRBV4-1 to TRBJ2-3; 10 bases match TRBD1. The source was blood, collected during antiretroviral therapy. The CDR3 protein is CASSQGGQGSDTQYF. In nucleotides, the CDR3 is TGCGCCAGCAGCCAAGGGGGACAGGGGTCAGATACGCAGTATTTT.